These 24 T cell receptor beta chains were all obtained from the same sample, sequenced in a study of graft-versus-host responses after intestinal transplantation (dated by TCRdb to about 2021). Which antigens these TCRs recognize remains unknown. The library was made by the immunoSEQ multiplex PCR assay. In its TCRdb copy, this immuneACCESS table keeps in-frame sequences only and misses some clones. Where compared with another copy, unresolved V genes explain less than half of these, and the others have no known cause. Within this sample are 81,000 or so clones, with 90% to 95% of them counted one time only. Approximately 1.1% of the sample is held by the ten biggest clonotypes. The sample's time point, from its label and the paper: cells obtained before transplantation from donor or recipient. Sequenced here: unstimulated CD8+ T cells sorted from spleen or lymph node cells, sampled before transplant. All receptors derive from a human donor who was the organ donor for an intestinal transplant.

The rearrangement uses TRBV28 and TRBJ2-1; D not resolved. The germline V and J ends were trimmed by 6 bases and 2 bases, with 11 bases remaining between them. The germline gives CDR1 MDHEN, CDR2 SYDVKM. This CDR3 spans 14 amino acids. In DNA form, the CDR3 reads TGTGCCAGCAGGACTGTACCGCCCTACAATGAGCAGTTCTTC. Its protein product is CASRTVPPYNEQFF.

The chain carries TRBV11-1 and TRBJ1-2, with a tentative D call TRBD1 (5 bases). V lost 5 bases and J 8 bases, leaving 21 bases between the germline ends. The CDR3 length is 15 residues. CDR1 is SGHAT and CDR2 is FQDESV in the germline V gene (reference sequence). The CDR3 is CASSLRPGRPLGYTF. Here the CDR3 DNA reads TGTGCCAGCAGCCTGCGTCCAGGGCGGCCCCTAGGCTACACCTTC.

Remarks on this clone: This specimen includes other DNA sequences encoding the same CDR3. The J gene is TRBJ1-1, the V gene TRBV19; D unclear. Trimming removed 1 base at V and 0 bases at J, with 3 bases between. CDR3 length: 13 residues. The germline CDR1 and CDR2 sequences are LNHDA and SQIVND (reference sequence). For the CDR3, the DNA is TGTGCCAGTAGTATAGGAGTGAACACTGAAGCTTTCTTT. As protein: CASSIGVNTEAFF.

The chain employs TRBV27 and TRBJ1-1; D is ambiguous. The CDR3 spans 14 residues. Germline-derived CDR1 and CDR2 are MNHEY and SMNVEV (reference sequence). V lost 5 bases and J 8 bases, leaving 18 bases between the germline ends. CDR3 nucleotides: TGTGCCAGCAGTCCCCAGTGGAGGTACGCCGAAGCTTTCTTT. This gives the protein CASSPQWRYAEAFF.

This clone was seen a single time. This CDR3 is CASSPLVVEQFF. As DNA, the CDR3 is TGTGCCAGCAGCCCCCTAGTGGTTGAGCAGTTCTTC. The chain uses TRBV7-2 and TRBJ2-1; D is ambiguous. The germline CDR1 and CDR2 sequences are SGHTA and FQGNSA. V was clipped by 5 bases and J by 9 bases, with 11 bases between them. CDR3 length equals 12 residues. Filled out from reference TRBV7-2 and TRBJ2-1, the complete variable domain reads GAGVSQSPSNKVTEKGKDVELRCDPISGHTALYWYRQSLGQGLEFLIYFQGNSAPDKSGLPSDRFSAERTGGSVSTLTIQRTQQEDSAVYLCASSPLVVEQFFGPGTRLTVL.

The rearrangement uses TRBV4-2 and TRBJ2-1; unclear D gene. This CDR3 is 15 amino acids long. Germline lookup yields CDR1 LGHNA and CDR2 YNFKEQ. V lost 5 bases and J lost 2, with 13 bases in between. The CDR3 loop is CASSGQRVAYNEQFF. The CDR3 nucleotides read TGTGCCAGCAGCGGCCAGCGAGTGGCCTACAATGAGCAGTTCTTC.

J is TRBJ1-2 and V is TRBV30; D possibly corresponds to TRBD1 (6 bases). The CDR3 is 13 residues long. Trimming stripped 0 bases from V and 8 bases from J, with 13 bases between. CDR1 and CDR2 (germline): GTSNPN, SVGIG (reference sequence). As DNA, the CDR3 is TGTGCCTGGAGTGTTGGGGGGGCTAGAGGCTACACCTTC. This gives the protein CAWSVGGARGYTF. Looking up the rest from reference TRBV30 and TRBJ1-2 gives the full variable domain: SQTIHQWPATLVQPVGSPLSLECTVEGTSNPNLYWYRQAAGRGLQLLFYSVGIGQISSEVPQNLSASRPQDRQFILSSKKLLLSDSGFYLCAWSVGGARGYTFGSGTRLTVV.

The DNA of the CDR3 is TGTGCCAGCAGAAATATGGACAGTGCCAAAAACATTCAGTACTTC. This encodes CASRNMDSAKNIQYF. V and J are TRBV28 and TRBJ2-4, with TRBD1 as a possible D gene (6 bases). Germline V gene sequence: CDR1 MDHEN, CDR2 SYDVKM. CDR3 length: 15 residues. Trimming took 6 bases from V and 1 from J, leaving 13 bases between them.

The chain employs TRBV28 and TRBJ2-7; a possible D gene is TRBD1 (6 bases). From germline, CDR1 is MDHEN and CDR2 SYDVKM. The V and J ends lost 3 bases and 5 bases respectively, with 11 bases between them. There are 13 residues in the CDR3. CDR3 residues: CASSLAGGDEQYF. The CDR3 coding sequence is TGTGCCAGCAGTTTGGCTGGGGGCGACGAGCAGTACTTC.

The genes are TRBV11-3 and TRBJ2-2; 9 bases fit TRBD1. CDR1 is SGHNT, CDR2 YENEEA, per germline. V was pared by 8 bases and J by 1 base, with 2 bases of the junction left unmatched. The CDR3 length is 14 residues. CDR3 amino acids: CASLDRGNTGELFF. The CDR3 nucleotides are TGTGCCAGCCTGGACAGGGGGAACACCGGGGAGCTGTTTTTT.

V and J are TRBV11-3 and TRBJ1-6, with 8 nucleotides matching TRBD1. The length of the CDR3 is 15 residues. V shed 5 bases and J 7 bases; nucleotides not matched to a gene: 7. The germline V gene has CDR1 SGHNT and CDR2 YENEEA. The CDR3 sequence is CASSPWTGRNSPLHF. The CDR3 DNA sequence: TGTGCCAGCAGCCCCTGGACAGGGAGAAATTCACCCCTCCACTTT.

This chain connects TRBV6-6 to TRBJ2-2, with D possibly TRBD1 on 5 matching bases. V was cut by 5 bases and J by 3 bases, with 10 bases left in between. CDR1 is MNHNY, CDR2 SVGAGI, per germline (reference sequence). The CDR3 loop spans 14 amino acids. Here the CDR3 reads CASSTQGYTGELFF. The DNA of the CDR3 is TGTGCCAGCAGTACGCAGGGCTACACCGGGGAGCTGTTTTTT.

The chain joins TRBV2 to TRBJ1-5; D gene uncertain. Germline assignment: CDR1 SNHLY and CDR2 FYNNEI. The length of the CDR3 is 14 residues. Between the trimmed V and J ends, which lost 7 bases and 4 bases, there was a span of 14 bases. CDR3 bases: TGTGCCAGCACTTTGAACGTCGGGAATCAGCCCCAGCATTTT. Translated, it gives CASTLNVGNQPQHF.

The rearrangement links TRBV27 to TRBJ2-5, with 7 bases that match TRBD2. The J call could be wrong; TRBJ2-7 is a better fit for the DNA end. This CDR3 contains 17 residues. The V gene's germline CDR1 is MNHEY and CDR2 SMNVEV (reference sequence). The CDR3 protein is CASSLWGVRSGTYEQYF. The CDR3 DNA reads as TGTGCCAGCAGTTTATGGGGAGTGCGGAGCGGGACCTACGAGCAGTACTTC.

The CDR3 spells CASSFGGDSVHEQYF. The DNA for the CDR3 is TGTGCCAGCAGCTTCGGCGGGGACTCTGTGCACGAGCAGTACTTC. The V and J genes are TRBV5-5 and TRBJ2-7; TRBD2 might be the D (6 bases). CDR3 length equals 15 residues. V was shortened by 2 bases and J by 5 bases, with 17 bases between the two germline ends. CDR1 is SGHKS and CDR2 is YYEKEE in the germline V gene (reference sequence). The full variable domain, with the rest looked up from reference TRBV5-5 and TRBJ2-7, is DAGVTQSPTHLIKTRGQQVTLRCSPISGHKSVSWYQQVLGQGPQFIFQYYEKEERGRGNFPDRFSARQFPNYSSELNVNALLLGDSALYLCASSFGGDSVHEQYFGPGTRLTVT.

The V call is TRBV9, the J call TRBJ2-3; 8 bases line up with TRBD2. CDR3 length: 15 amino acids. Germline loops: CDR1 SGDLS, CDR2 YYNGEE. V lost 3 bases, J lost 0 bases, and 3 bases stayed unmatched. CDR3 amino acids: CASSAGLASTDTQYF. The CDR3, as DNA: TGTGCCAGCAGCGCAGGACTAGCCAGCACAGATACGCAGTATTTT.

The J gene is TRBJ2-5, the V gene TRBV4-3; tentative D call: TRBD2 (5 bases). CDR3 length equals 14 residues. Trimming took 4 bases from V and 4 from J, leaving 13 bases between them. Germline lookup yields CDR1 LGHNA and CDR2 YSLEER. CDR3: CASSRTWARETQYF. The CDR3 DNA reads as TGCGCCAGCAGCCGGACTTGGGCCAGAGAGACCCAGTACTTC.

J is TRBJ1-2 and V is TRBV20-1, with no clear D. The CDR3 covers 11 residues. CDR1 and CDR2 (germline): DFQATT, SNEGSKA (reference sequence). V gave up 5 bases and J gave up 8 bases, with 12 bases separating them. The CDR3 loop is CSAHMGRGYTF. The CDR3 DNA reads TGCAGTGCTCACATGGGGAGGGGCTACACCTTC.

This chain uses TRBV10-3 with TRBJ2-3; 10 positions match TRBD2. The CDR3 extends over 16 amino acids. Germline V gene lookup returns CDR1 ENHRY and CDR2 SYGVKD. With 6 bases clipped from V and 2 bases from J, the junction kept 8 bases outside the gene matches. The CDR3 region has the DNA TGTGCCATCAGGACCGATCTAGCGGGGGACACAGATACGCAGTATTTT. Translation: CAIRTDLAGDTDTQYF.

This chain links TRBV7-9 with TRBJ2-3; 9 bases are shared with TRBD1. The CDR3 runs 15 residues. CDR1 SEHNR and CDR2 FQNEAQ come from the germline V gene (reference sequence). V gave up 4 bases and J gave up 0 bases; unmatched junction bases: 2. This CDR3 is CASSSGTGSTDTQYF. The CDR3 nucleotides read TGTGCCAGCAGCTCAGGGACAGGGAGCACAGATACGCAGTATTTT.

The V gene is TRBV27, the J gene TRBJ2-6; TRBD1 matches 9 bases. Germline CDR1 reads MNHEY; CDR2 reads SMNVEV (reference sequence). CDR3 length equals 16 residues. Germline trimming cut 5 bases from V and 1 base from J; bases unmatched to any gene: 3. The CDR3 DNA follows: TGTGCCAGCAGTGGGACAGGGAGGTCTGGGGCCAACGTCCTGACTTTC. It is translated as CASSGTGRSGANVLTF.

CDR3 sequence (DNA): TGTGCCAGCAGCTTAATGGCCTCACCTCGATCCTACGAGCAGTACTTC. Residues: CASSLMASPRSYEQYF. The rearrangement joins TRBV7-9 to TRBJ2-7; D gene unclear. V gave up 2 bases and J gave up 1 base, with 15 bases separating them. CDR1 and CDR2 from the germline V gene are SEHNR and FQNEAQ (reference sequence). The CDR3 is made up of 16 amino acids. The variable domain in full, with the rest retrieved from reference TRBV7-9 and TRBJ2-7, is DTGVSQNPRHKITKRGQNVTFRCDPISEHNRLYWYRQTLGQGPEFLTYFQNEAQLEKSRLLSDRFSAERPKGSFSTLEIQRTEQGDSAMYLCASSLMASPRSYEQYFGPGTRLTVT.

This sequence joins TRBV7-2 and TRBJ2-3, with TRBD1 matching over 7 bases. The J segment lost 2 bases and the V segment lost 1 base, leaving 15 bases of the junction unmatched. The CDR3 runs 19 residues. CDR1 and CDR2 (germline): SGHTA, FQGNSA. The DNA of the CDR3 is TGTGCCAGCAGCTTAGGGGCCAGACAGGGCCCCTCTCTCACAGATACGCAGTATTTT. This translates into CASSLGARQGPSLTDTQYF.

V and J are TRBV10-3 and TRBJ2-1, with a weak D call TRBD1 (5 bases). V shed 5 bases and J shed 6 bases, with 8 bases lying between them. Germline CDR1 ENHRY, CDR2 SYGVKD. The CDR3 runs to 12 residues. The CDR3 DNA reads TGTGCCATCAGTTCAGGGATCAATGAGCAGTTCTTC. It is translated as CAISSGINEQFF.